The 32 T cell receptor beta chains reported below all come from one sample, sequenced in a study of Ad26.COV2.S vaccination and SARS-CoV-2 variants. Clones were sequenced by immunoSEQ multiplex PCR, and TCRdb holds only the in-frame ones, with some missing. The profile shows over 400,000 clones, 89% of them singletons. Treatment in this sample: some 19 received Ad26.COV2.S at low or high dose, single or two shots; 5 received placebo; per-sample allocation not given. Collection of the samples took place on day 63 after the first injection of vaccine or placebo. This sample comprised peripheral blood, obtained in a trial of Ad26.COV2.S vaccine versus placebo. The source of these receptors is a person aged 18-60 years who received the Ad26.COV2.S COVID-19 vaccine or a placebo.

Comment on this clone: The sample holds other DNA sequences that translate to the same CDR3. This sequence joins TRBV5-1 and TRBJ1-5; D is uncertain. V lost 2 bases, J lost 1 base, and 4 bases lay in between. CDR3 length: 13 residues. Germline V CDR1 and CDR2: SGHRS, YFSETQ. The CDR3 region has the DNA TGCGCCAGCAGCTTAGACAGCAATCAGCCCCAGCATTTT. It yields the protein CASSLDSNQPQHF.

The chain combines TRBV6-5 with TRBJ1-5; weak D call: TRBD1 (6 bases). The CDR3 is 15 residues long. Per germline, CDR1 MNHEY and CDR2 SVGAGI. Trimming cost V 6 bases and J 6 bases, with 18 bases left between them. CDR3 in DNA: TGTGCCAGCAGACCGACAGGCCTCATAGGTCAGCCCCAGCATTTT. It specifies CASRPTGLIGQPQHF.

This clone was picked up one time. J is TRBJ1-4 and V is TRBV6-6; TRBD1 matches 8 bases. The junction had 7 bases not matched to a gene; V was cut back by 2 bases and J by 8 bases. The CDR3 is 15 amino acids. Germline CDR1 and CDR2: MNHNY and SVGAGI (reference sequence). The CDR3 spells CASSYLGQGNEKLFF. The CDR3 DNA reads as TGTGCCAGCAGTTACCTTGGACAGGGAAACGAAAAACTGTTTTTT.

V usage is TRBV5-4 and J usage is TRBJ2-3; 12 nucleotides line up with TRBD2. The germline V gene encodes CDR1 SGHNT and CDR2 YYREEE (reference sequence). Trimming at V came to 3 bases and at J to 6 bases, leaving 11 bases not matched to a gene. There are 17 residues in the CDR3. DNA of the CDR3: TGTGCCAGCAGCTCCCGGACTAGCGGGAACCTTAAGGATACGCAGTATTTT. Amino acids: CASSSRTSGNLKDTQYF. Together with reference TRBV5-4 and TRBJ2-3, the CDR3 gives the full variable domain: ETGVTQSPTHLIKTRGQQVTLRCSSQSGHNTVSWYQQALGQGPQFIFQYYREEENGRGNFPPRFSGLQFPNYSSELNVNALELDDSALYLCASSSRTSGNLKDTQYFGPGTRLTVL.

V is TRBV5-1 and J is TRBJ2-3, with 7 positions matching TRBD2. The V segment lost 7 bases and the J segment 0 bases; nucleotides outside the gene matches: 8. The CDR3 covers 15 residues. Germline V gives CDR1 SGHRS, CDR2 YFSETQ. As DNA, the CDR3 is TGCGCCAGCTCGACGGGCGGGGGAAGCACAGATACGCAGTATTTT. Its translation: CASSTGGGSTDTQYF.

For the CDR3, the DNA is TGTGCCAGCAGGGAATCTTATAATTCACCCCTCCACTTT. Translated: CASRESYNSPLHF. The V and J genes are TRBV2 and TRBJ1-6; D not certain. Trimming shortened V by 6 bases and J by 4 bases, and 7 bases separated the two germline ends. The CDR3 is 13 amino acids. Germline assignment: CDR1 SNHLY and CDR2 FYNNEI.

This sequence joins TRBV7-9 and TRBJ1-1; TRBD1 might be the D (6 bases). Germline-derived CDR1 and CDR2 are SEHNR and FQNEAQ (reference sequence). Trimming took 7 bases from V and 0 from J, leaving 15 bases between them. This CDR3 has 15 amino acids. This chain's CDR3 is CASTGWTEMNTEAFF. The DNA for the CDR3 is TGTGCCAGCACCGGATGGACAGAGATGAACACTGAAGCTTTCTTT. Full variable domain (outside the CDR3, taken from reference TRBV7-9 and TRBJ1-1): DTGVSQNPRHKITKRGQNVTFRCDPISEHNRLYWYRQTLGQGPEFLTYFQNEAQLEKSRLLSDRFSAERPKGSFSTLEIQRTEQGDSAMYLCASTGWTEMNTEAFFGQGTRLTVV.

V is TRBV27 and J is TRBJ1-1, with D maybe TRBD1 (5 bases). V was cut by 8 bases and J by 0 bases, with 16 bases left in between. Per the germline V gene, CDR1 is MNHEY and CDR2 is SMNVEV (reference sequence). The length of the CDR3 is 15 residues. The CDR3 spells CASVRGGFMNTEAFF. The DNA for the CDR3 is TGTGCCAGCGTGAGGGGTGGATTTATGAACACTGAAGCTTTCTTT.

The J gene is TRBJ2-5, the V gene TRBV6-5, with D maybe TRBD2 (6 bases). V gave up 7 bases and J gave up 2 bases, with 11 bases separating them. Germline lookup yields CDR1 MNHEY and CDR2 SVGAGI. The CDR3 totals 13 residues. CDR3 coding DNA: TGTGCCAGCATGTCTGGGGGGCAAGAGACCCAGTACTTC. This sequence encodes CASMSGGQETQYF.

The genes are TRBV28 and TRBJ1-1; 9 positions agree with TRBD1. The V gene end was trimmed by 5 bases and the J gene end by 5 bases; junction bases not matched to a gene: 6. Germline CDR1 MDHEN, CDR2 SYDVKM. The CDR3 sequence is 14 residues long. The CDR3 reads CASSPGTGTTEAFF. The CDR3 DNA reads as TGTGCCAGCAGTCCTGGGACAGGGACTACTGAAGCTTTCTTT.

The CDR3 region is CSVEGATGGEQFF. The CDR3 DNA reads as TGCAGCGTTGAAGGGGCAACCGGGGGTGAGCAGTTCTTC. The rearrangement joins TRBV29-1 to TRBJ2-1; tentatively, D is TRBD2 (6 bases). Looked up from germline, CDR1 is SQVTM and CDR2 is ANQGSEA. Trimming left V 1 base short and J 9 bases short, with 13 bases between. There are 13 residues in the CDR3.

This clone has only a few counts. The rearrangement uses TRBV29-1 and TRBJ2-3; D is uncertain. There are 14 residues in the CDR3. The germline CDR1 and CDR2 sequences are SQVTM and ANQGSEA. Trimming pared 0 bases from V and 4 bases from J, leaving 11 bases between. The CDR3 sequence: CSVEDPGRPDTQYF. DNA for the CDR3: TGCAGCGTTGAAGATCCCGGAAGACCAGATACGCAGTATTTT.

The rearrangement links TRBV13 to TRBJ1-1, with D tentatively TRBD1 (5 bases). V dropped 6 bases and J dropped 2 bases, with 10 bases sitting between them. CDR1 and CDR2 (germline): PRHDT, FYEKMQ (reference sequence). The CDR3 contains 13 residues. CDR3 loop: CASSQGFNTEAFF. The CDR3 coding sequence is TGTGCCAGCAGTCAGGGTTTCAACACTGAAGCTTTCTTT.

The chain joins TRBV6-5 to TRBJ1-2; D is undetermined. The germline V gene has CDR1 MNHEY and CDR2 SVGAGI. The CDR3 contains 14 residues. Trimming removed 2 bases at V and 6 bases at J, with 13 bases between. The CDR3 sequence is CASSYIDTRDGYTF. In DNA, the CDR3 is TGTGCCAGCAGTTACATAGACACCAGAGATGGCTACACCTTC.

The gene calls are TRBV29-1 and TRBJ2-1, with D possibly matching TRBD2 (5 bases). With 5 bases removed from V and 9 bases from J, the gap between germline ends came to 14 bases. The CDR3 has 12 residues. Germline V gene data show CDR1 as SQVTM and CDR2 as ANQGSEA. The CDR3 protein is CSVSSGFGEQFF. The CDR3 DNA reads as TGCAGCGTTTCAAGCGGTTTCGGTGAGCAGTTCTTC.

This clone was observed a single time. The J gene is TRBJ2-7, the V gene TRBV27; 9 positions match TRBD2. V lost 8 bases to trimming and J lost 3 bases; unmatched junction nucleotides: 11. This CDR3 is built from 15 residues. Germline CDR1 MNHEY, CDR2 SMNVEV (reference sequence). The CDR3 loop is CASWAVAGASYEQYF. DNA for the CDR3: TGTGCCAGCTGGGCTGTAGCGGGGGCGAGCTACGAGCAGTACTTC.

The V gene is TRBV30, the J gene TRBJ1-1; D not resolved. Germline CDR1 GTSNPN, CDR2 SVGIG (reference sequence). The CDR3 spans 13 residues. V lost 1 base, J lost 7 bases, and 13 bases lay in between. CDR3 sequence (DNA): TGTGCCTGGAGTGCCCTCCCATTATTTGAAGCTTTCTTT. Its protein product is CAWSALPLFEAFF.

This clone appeared a few times. The rearrangement uses TRBV20-1 and TRBJ2-2; TRBD2 agrees at 12 bases. Germline lookup yields CDR1 DFQATT and CDR2 SNEGSKA (reference sequence). The CDR3 spans 17 residues. The ends lost 3 bases at V and 3 bases at J; junction bases unmatched: 8. In nucleotides, the CDR3 is TGCAGTGCTAGTAGTCTAGCGGGGGGGCCTCACACCGGGGAGCTGTTTTTT. Residues: CSASSLAGGPHTGELFF.

CDR3 amino acids: CASSLESPNTEAFF. CDR3 DNA: TGCGCCAGCAGCTTAGAATCGCCGAACACTGAAGCTTTCTTT. The rearrangement uses TRBV5-1 and TRBJ1-1; D ambiguous. V gave up 2 bases and J gave up 1 base, with 9 bases separating them. The CDR3 runs 14 residues. The V gene's germline CDR1 is SGHRS and CDR2 YFSETQ.

This chain connects TRBV19 to TRBJ1-2; 11 bases map to TRBD1. In germline, CDR1 is LNHDA, CDR2 SQIVND (reference sequence). J lost 6 bases, V lost 5 bases, and 8 bases had no gene match. CDR3 length equals 15 residues. The chain's CDR3 is CASSSRTGGIDGYTF. The CDR3 DNA sequence: TGTGCCAGTAGTTCTCGGACAGGGGGCATCGATGGCTACACCTTC.

V is TRBV5-4 and J is TRBJ2-6, with TRBD1 identical over 10 bases. Germline-derived CDR1 and CDR2 are SGHNT and YYREEE (reference sequence). This CDR3 spans 17 amino acids. The ends lost 3 bases at V and 5 bases at J; junction bases unmatched: 8. The CDR3 sequence is CASSWTGGSFRANVLTF. The DNA of the CDR3 is TGTGCCAGCAGCTGGACAGGGGGTTCTTTCCGGGCCAACGTCCTGACTTTC. Full variable domain (remainder filled in from reference TRBV5-4 and TRBJ2-6): ETGVTQSPTHLIKTRGQQVTLRCSSQSGHNTVSWYQQALGQGPQFIFQYYREEENGRGNFPPRFSGLQFPNYSSELNVNALELDDSALYLCASSWTGGSFRANVLTFGAGSRLTVL.

The V gene is TRBV4-3, the J gene TRBJ1-1; D is unclear. The CDR3 spans 14 residues. The V gene lost 1 base and the J gene lost 8 bases, with 14 bases spanning the gap. Per germline, CDR1 LGHNA and CDR2 YSLEER. CDR3 nucleotides: TGCGCCAGCAGCCAAGTCTTTCTAGAAGGGGAAGCTTTCTTT. Translated, it gives CASSQVFLEGEAFF.

A note on this clone: In the same sample, other DNA sequences code for this CDR3. CDR3 residues: CASSLAGGSTDTQYF. DNA of the CDR3: TGTGCCAGCAGCTTAGCGGGGGGGAGCACAGATACGCAGTATTTT. The chain carries TRBV7-2 and TRBJ2-3; 7 bases are a match to TRBD2. From germline, CDR1 is SGHTA and CDR2 FQGNSA. With 0 bases clipped from V and 0 bases from J, the junction kept 0 bases outside the gene matches. There are 15 residues in the CDR3.

This chain connects TRBV7-2 to TRBJ2-3; TRBD2 might be the D (6 bases). The ends were cut back, 5 bases at V and 9 bases at J, with 12 bases in the middle. There are 12 residues in the CDR3. CDR1 is SGHTA and CDR2 is FQGNSA in the germline V gene. CDR3 in amino acids: CASSRSGRTQYF. Here the CDR3 DNA reads TGTGCCAGCAGCCGCTCAGGGAGGACGCAGTATTTT.

The CDR3 DNA is TGTGCCAGCAGCCAAACAGGGTTGGTGAAAAACGAGCAGTACTTC. Translated: CASSQTGLVKNEQYF. V gene TRBV7-9 combines with J gene TRBJ2-7, with a tentative D call TRBD1 (6 bases). The germline gives CDR1 SEHNR, CDR2 FQNEAQ (reference sequence). The CDR3 spans 15 residues. V was shortened by 5 bases and J by 5 bases, with 19 bases between the two germline ends.

The J gene is TRBJ2-7, the V gene TRBV11-2, with TRBD1 matching 9 bases. The V gene end was trimmed by 4 bases and the J gene end by 6 bases; junction bases not matched to a gene: 10. Germline values: CDR1 SGHAT, CDR2 FQNNGV. This CDR3 comprises 15 residues. CDR3 in DNA: TGTGCCAGCAGCTCGCCGGACAGGGGCCGGGGCGAGCAGTACGTC. Amino acid sequence: CASSSPDRGRGEQYV.

V is TRBV6-5 and J is TRBJ2-1, with TRBD2 identical over 11 bases. The CDR3 sequence is 15 residues long. With V trimmed by 7 bases and J by 7 bases, 9 bases remained unmatched. The germline gives CDR1 MNHEY, CDR2 SVGAGI. The CDR3 sequence: CASTGLTSGVNEQFF. The CDR3 DNA reads TGTGCCAGCACCGGTCTGACTAGCGGGGTGAATGAGCAGTTCTTC.

The table lists this clone with a count of one. The V and J genes are TRBV9 and TRBJ2-2; D gene uncertain. Trimming took off 1 base at V and 4 bases at J, with 8 bases between the two ends. Germline-derived CDR1 and CDR2 are SGDLS and YYNGEE. The CDR3 totals 14 residues. CDR3 DNA sequence: TGTGCCAGCAGCGTAAGGAGAGCCACCGGGGAGCTGTTTTTT. It translates to CASSVRRATGELFF. Complete variable domain (other parts from reference TRBV9 and TRBJ2-2): DSGVTQTPKHLITATGQRVTLRCSPRSGDLSVYWYQQSLDQGLQFLIQYYNGEERAKGNILERFSAQQFPDLHSELNLSSLELGDSALYFCASSVRRATGELFFGEGSRLTVL.

V gene TRBV9 combines with J gene TRBJ1-4; 8 bases are a match to TRBD1. This CDR3 spans 16 amino acids. Per germline, CDR1 SGDLS and CDR2 YYNGEE. V was pared by 0 bases and J by 6 bases, with 7 bases of the junction left unmatched. The CDR3 spells CASSVATGQGYEKLFF. The CDR3 bases are TGTGCCAGCAGCGTAGCTACAGGACAGGGATATGAAAAACTGTTTTTT.

V and J are TRBV9 and TRBJ1-2, with 10 positions matching TRBD1. From germline, CDR1 is SGDLS and CDR2 YYNGEE. The CDR3 covers 12 residues. J lost 8 bases, V lost 5 bases, and 3 bases had no gene match. The CDR3, as DNA: TGTGCCAGCAGGGGGGACAGGGGCGGCTACACCTTC. This codes for CASRGDRGGYTF.

This clone was observed a handful of times. This sequence joins TRBV5-1 and TRBJ2-7, with 9 bases identical to TRBD1. J gave up 7 bases and V 0 bases, and 2 bases lay outside the gene matches. Germline CDR1 is SGHRS and CDR2 is YFSETQ. The CDR3 has 13 residues. In DNA form, the CDR3 reads TGCGCCAGCAGCTTGGTAGGGACAGGGGAGCAGTACGTC. Translating gives CASSLVGTGEQYV.

This clone was picked up a small number of times. The chain employs TRBV3-1 (or the pseudogene TRBV3-2) and TRBJ1-2; D is possibly TRBD1 (6 bases). Trimming took off 3 bases at V and 6 bases at J, with 8 bases between the two ends. The CDR3 extends over 12 amino acids. Germline V lookup: CDR1 LGHDT, CDR2 YNNKEL (reference sequence). CDR3 nucleotide sequence: TGTGCCAGCAGCCAGGGACATAATGGCTACACCTTC. This encodes CASSQGHNGYTF.